These 6 T cell receptor beta chains came from one sample sequenced in a study of CD8 T cells in Susac syndrome. cDNA came from 0.5 to 1 ug RNA primed by random hexamers. MiXCR, applied by TCRdb to the immunoSEQ multiplex PCR reads, yields one record per CDR3 protein. The sample includes tens of thousands of distinct CDR3 sequences, about 96% of them seen just once. Sequenced input: CD8+ T cells from PBMCs. The origin of the receptors is a human donor with Susac syndrome.

The CDR3 sequence: CSARDRKGNQPQHF. The CDR3 DNA is TGCAGTGCTAGAGATCGGAAGGGCAATCAGCCCCAGCATTTT. The chain links TRBV20-1 to TRBJ1-5; D uncertain. Trimming pared 0 bases from V and 2 bases from J, leaving 8 bases between. The CDR3 is 14 residues long. Germline CDR1 reads DFQATT; CDR2 reads SNEGSKA (reference sequence).

The chain joins TRBV27 to TRBJ1-6; D possibly corresponds to TRBD1 (6 bases). From germline, CDR1 is MNHEY and CDR2 SMNVEV (reference sequence). The CDR3 is 16 residues long. V dropped 5 bases and J dropped 9 bases, with 20 bases sitting between them. CDR3 loop: CASSLDEGGVGSPLHF. The DNA for the CDR3 is TGTGCCAGCAGTCTCGACGAGGGGGGGGTGGGTTCACCCCTCCACTTT.

V and J are TRBV6-6 and TRBJ2-2; 7 bases map to TRBD2. V gave up 6 bases and J gave up 0 bases; unmatched junction bases: 7. This CDR3 contains 16 residues. The V gene's germline CDR1 is MNHNY and CDR2 SVGAGI (reference sequence). The CDR3 nucleotides read TGTGCCAGCAGGACCCCGGGGAGGGCGAACACCGGGGAGCTGTTTTTT. Amino acids: CASRTPGRANTGELFF.

The rearrangement joins TRBV29-1 to TRBJ2-3; unclear D gene. The germline V gene has CDR1 SQVTM and CDR2 ANQGSEA. Trimming removed 4 bases from V and 5 bases from J, with 4 bases in between. This CDR3 is built from 10 residues. Written as DNA, the CDR3 is TGCAGCGTTGCCAAAGATACGCAGTATTTT. Translation gives CSVAKDTQYF.

The chain employs TRBV3-1 and TRBJ2-7, with D unresolved. V lost 1 base and J lost 4, with 20 bases in between. CDR3 length: 17 residues. Germline V gives CDR1 LGHDT, CDR2 YNNKEL (reference sequence). CDR3 loop: CASSQVGNVGIRYEQYF. CDR3 DNA sequence: TGTGCCAGCAGCCAAGTCGGTAACGTGGGGATTCGGTACGAGCAGTACTTC.

CDR3 in amino acids: CASSQGPGLNEQYF. CDR3 in DNA: TGCGCCAGCAGCCAAGGGCCGGGACTTAACGAGCAGTACTTC. The genes are TRBV4-3 and TRBJ2-7; TRBD2 is a possible D gene (6 bases). Between the trimmed V and J ends, which lost 1 base and 5 bases, there was a span of 12 bases. This CDR3 region has 14 residues. CDR1 and CDR2 (germline): LGHNA, YSLEER.